These T cell receptor beta chains were read from a single sample in a study of blood T cells in healthy people across ages. TCRdb passed the 5' RACE reads through MiXCR, listing each CDR3 protein once. The sample yields about 930,000 distinct CDR3 sequences, 25% to 30% seen once. The sample was also reused in another study, on T cells of mothers and their children.

The specimen sequenced was blood. Receptors originate from a woman aged 40 to 50 in good health. CDR3s include the opening cysteine and the closing phenylalanine or tryptophan. Fields, in order: D gene, J gene, CDR3 length, clone size, V gene, CDR3 DNA, CDR3 protein. D genes are given only for firm matches. Part of the rows lack a size; the others show once, few, many or a class for expanded clones.

d_gene: .
j_gene: TRBJ2-3
len: 13
abundance: many
v_gene: TRBV15
CDR3nt: TGTGCCACCAGCAGAGAATCGACAGATACGCAGTATTTT
CDR3aa: CATSRESTDTQYF

d_gene: TRBD1
j_gene: TRBJ1-1
len: 15
abundance: .
v_gene: TRBV20-1
CDR3nt: TGCAGTGCTAGCCCCGACAGGGGACGGGGCACTGAAGCTTTCTTT
CDR3aa: CSASPDRGRGTEAFF

d_gene: TRBD1
j_gene: TRBJ2-7
len: 13
abundance: many
v_gene: TRBV12-3/TRBV12-4
CDR3nt: TGTGCCAGCAGACAGGGGATCGGCTACGAGCAGTACTTC
CDR3aa: CASRQGIGYEQYF

d_gene: .
j_gene: TRBJ2-7
len: 13
abundance: .
v_gene: TRBV19
CDR3nt: TGTGCCAGTAGTATAGCATCAGCCTACGAGCAGTACTTC
CDR3aa: CASSIASAYEQYF

d_gene: TRBD1
j_gene: TRBJ1-2
len: 17
abundance: many
v_gene: TRBV7-2
CDR3nt: TGTGCCAGCAGCTTTCGCCCCGGGACAGGGGATGGCTATGGCTACACCTTC
CDR3aa: CASSFRPGTGDGYGYTF

d_gene: .
j_gene: TRBJ2-1
len: 15
abundance: few
v_gene: TRBV6-4
CDR3nt: TGTGCCAGCAGTGCTCTACAGGGTAGTGGCAATGAGCAGTTCTTC
CDR3aa: CASSALQGSGNEQFF

d_gene: .
j_gene: TRBJ1-5
len: 17
abundance: few
v_gene: TRBV2
CDR3nt: TGTGCCAGCAGTGAAATCCAGGGAGCATATAGCAATCAGCCCCAGCATTTT
CDR3aa: CASSEIQGAYSNQPQHF

d_gene: .
j_gene: TRBJ2-2
len: 14
abundance: .
v_gene: TRBV3-1
CDR3nt: TGTGCCAGCAGCCAAGTCGGAGGCACAGGGGAGCTGTTTTTT
CDR3aa: CASSQVGGTGELFF

d_gene: .
j_gene: TRBJ1-5
len: 14
abundance: few
v_gene: TRBV10-3
CDR3nt: TGTGCCATCAGTCCCACGGGGGGGGTGCAGCCCCAGCATTTT
CDR3aa: CAISPTGGVQPQHF

d_gene: TRBD1
j_gene: TRBJ2-7
len: 14
abundance: .
v_gene: TRBV20-1
CDR3nt: TGCAGTGCTAGCAGGGACAGCAGCTCCTACGAGCAGTACTTC
CDR3aa: CSASRDSSSYEQYF

d_gene: .
j_gene: TRBJ2-7
len: 15
abundance: .
v_gene: TRBV7-9
CDR3nt: TGTGCCAGCAGCCCCCGGCAGGGGGGTATGGGCGAGCAGTACTTC
CDR3aa: CASSPRQGGMGEQYF

d_gene: .
j_gene: TRBJ1-1
len: 17
abundance: once
v_gene: TRBV10-3
CDR3nt: TGTGCCATCAGTGAGCAAGGGGGATCTTTTACGAACACTGGAGCTTTCTTT
CDR3aa: CAISEQGGSFTNTGAFF

d_gene: .
j_gene: TRBJ2-6
len: 14
abundance: many
v_gene: TRBV3-1
CDR3nt: TGTGCCAGCAGTCCATCCCCCGGGGCCAACGTCCTGACTTTC
CDR3aa: CASSPSPGANVLTF

d_gene: .
j_gene: TRBJ1-5
len: 16
abundance: .
v_gene: TRBV28
CDR3nt: TGTGCCAGCAGTTTATCGTGGGAGGCCCTTCCTCAGCCCCAGCATTTT
CDR3aa: CASSLSWEALPQPQHF

d_gene: .
j_gene: TRBJ2-3
len: 16
abundance: .
v_gene: TRBV24-1
CDR3nt: TGTGCCACCAGTGATTTGCAGCCCGGCGCGGCAGATACGCAGTATTTT
CDR3aa: CATSDLQPGAADTQYF

d_gene: TRBD1
j_gene: TRBJ2-5
len: 15
abundance: .
v_gene: TRBV5-1
CDR3nt: TGCGCCAGCAGCTGGCAGGGACAGCACCAAGAGACCCAGTACTTC
CDR3aa: CASSWQGQHQETQYF

d_gene: .
j_gene: TRBJ1-2
len: 12
abundance: few
v_gene: TRBV28
CDR3nt: TGTGCCAGCAGTTTACCCCGCTATGGCTACACCTTC
CDR3aa: CASSLPRYGYTF

d_gene: TRBD1
j_gene: TRBJ2-7
len: 14
abundance: .
v_gene: TRBV29-1
CDR3nt: TGCAACGTTGAAGAGGGGACAGGGATTTTCGAGCAGTACTTC
CDR3aa: CNVEEGTGIFEQYF

d_gene: .
j_gene: TRBJ1-3
len: 15
abundance: .
v_gene: TRBV7-9
CDR3nt: TGTGCCAGCAGCTTAGTGGGGGCGTTTGGAAACACCATATATTTT
CDR3aa: CASSLVGAFGNTIYF

d_gene: .
j_gene: TRBJ1-2
len: 15
abundance: .
v_gene: TRBV6-2/TRBV6-3
CDR3nt: TGTGCCAGCAGTTACCCGACGGGACCAGAATATGGCTACACCTTC
CDR3aa: CASSYPTGPEYGYTF

d_gene: .
j_gene: TRBJ2-3
len: 12
abundance: few
v_gene: TRBV24-1
CDR3nt: TGTGCCACCAGTGATTTCATAGATACGCAGTATTTT
CDR3aa: CATSDFIDTQYF

d_gene: .
j_gene: TRBJ2-3
len: 14
abundance: .
v_gene: TRBV20-1
CDR3nt: TGCAGTGCTAGACGTGGGGAACAAAGGGATACGCAGTATTTT
CDR3aa: CSARRGEQRDTQYF

d_gene: .
j_gene: TRBJ1-2
len: 18
abundance: many
v_gene: TRBV7-9
CDR3nt: TGTGCCAGCAGCACCCTCGGGACCAGGAGTTTTTCGAACTATGGCTACACCTTC
CDR3aa: CASSTLGTRSFSNYGYTF

d_gene: .
j_gene: TRBJ1-2
len: 13
abundance: .
v_gene: TRBV14
CDR3nt: TGTGCCAGCAGCATCCGAGCAAGCTATGGCTACACCTTC
CDR3aa: CASSIRASYGYTF

d_gene: TRBD1
j_gene: TRBJ2-2
len: 17
abundance: few
v_gene: TRBV25-1
CDR3nt: TGTGCCAGCAGTTCACGGACAGGGGGCTTTGGCACCGGGGAGCTGTTTTTT
CDR3aa: CASSSRTGGFGTGELFF